One sample yielded the 15 T cell receptor beta chains listed below, sequenced in a study of radiotherapy plus CTLA-4 blockade in lung cancer. Method: immunoSEQ multiplex PCR; TCRdb's copy keeps in-frame clones and lacks some. There are about 23,000 clones in the sample; 60% to 85% occur only once, and 3% to 3.5% lies in the top ten. The sample here was peripheral blood, taken from a patient treated with radiotherapy plus ipilimumab. The receptors shown here come from a human donor with non-small cell lung cancer whose response to radiotherapy plus ipilimumab could not be evaluated.

This chain joins TRBV7-2 and TRBJ2-7; tentative D call: TRBD2 (6 bases). CDR1 SGHTA and CDR2 FQGNSA come from the germline V gene. The germline V and J ends were trimmed by 3 bases and 4 bases, with 16 bases remaining between them. This CDR3 is 15 amino acids long. The CDR3: CASSLQWGVGYEQYF. The CDR3 DNA reads as TGTGCCAGCAGCTTGCAATGGGGGGTCGGGTACGAGCAGTACTTC.

The chain joins TRBV25-1 to TRBJ1-1, with TRBD1 identical over 9 bases. Germline values: CDR1 MGHDK, CDR2 SYGVNS. This CDR3 contains 15 residues. J gave up 2 bases and V 3 bases, and 4 bases lay outside the gene matches. As DNA, the CDR3 is TGTGCCAGCAGTGATACGGACAGGGGCAACACTGAAGCTTTCTTT. Its translation is CASSDTDRGNTEAFF.

The CDR3 bases are TGTGCCAGCAGCTCCCCCCGTGGACTAGCGACCTACGAGCAGTACTTC. This gives the protein CASSSPRGLATYEQYF. The rearrangement uses TRBV11-2 and TRBJ2-7; TRBD2 agrees at 9 bases. CDR1 SGHAT and CDR2 FQNNGV come from the germline V gene. Trimming removed 4 bases from V and 2 bases from J; junction bases left unmatched: 9. This CDR3 has 16 amino acids.

The V gene is TRBV4-3, the J gene TRBJ2-5; D might be TRBD2 (5 bases). There are 13 residues in the CDR3. Germline CDR1 and CDR2: LGHNA and YSLEER. V lost 0 bases and J 5 bases, leaving 7 bases between the germline ends. The CDR3 protein is CASSQDRGETQYF. Here the CDR3 DNA reads TGCGCCAGCAGCCAAGACCGCGGGGAGACCCAGTACTTC.

The chain combines TRBV6-5 with TRBJ2-7; D gene unclear. With 4 bases removed from V and 1 base from J, the gap between germline ends came to 11 bases. Germline CDR1 MNHEY, CDR2 SVGAGI. CDR3 length: 14 residues. CDR3 in amino acids: CASSLTPQSYEQYF. DNA for the CDR3: TGTGCCAGCAGTTTGACACCGCAATCCTACGAGCAGTACTTC.

As regards this clone: An end of the junction differs from the germline gene, which may be a read error. The genes are TRBV18 and TRBJ1-3; the D is unclear. The CDR3 runs 15 residues. Germline CDR1 reads KGHSH; CDR2 reads LQKENI. The CDR3 DNA is TGTGCCAGCCCACCTGACATATCAGCTGGAAACACCATATATTTT. It specifies CASPPDISAGNTIYF.

This chain uses TRBV30 with TRBJ1-6; the D gene is possibly TRBD1 (5 bases). Germline CDR1 is GTSNPN and CDR2 is SVGIG (reference sequence). The CDR3 is 16 residues long. V dropped 1 base and J dropped 0 bases, with 10 bases sitting between them. This chain's CDR3 is CAWSGGTYSYNSPLHF. In DNA, the CDR3 is TGTGCCTGGAGTGGGGGCACGTACTCCTATAATTCACCCCTCCACTTT.

The gene calls are TRBV10-3 and TRBJ2-3; D gene uncertain. This CDR3 region has 17 residues. Germline loops: CDR1 ENHRY, CDR2 SYGVKD. V lost 1 base to trimming and J lost 6 bases, with 20 bases between them. CDR3 amino acids: CAISEFLPRTAGDTQYF. The CDR3 DNA follows: TGTGCCATCAGTGAGTTCCTCCCACGAACGGCCGGGGATACGCAGTATTTT.

The chain has TRBV5-4 and TRBJ2-6; D perhaps matches TRBD1 (5 bases). The CDR3 covers 15 residues. Deletions cut 2 bases from V and 1 base from J, with 7 bases between. CDR1 and CDR2 from the germline V gene are SGHNT and YYREEE (reference sequence). The CDR3: CASSLRGSGANVLTF. In DNA form, the CDR3 reads TGTGCCAGCAGCTTAAGGGGATCTGGGGCCAACGTCCTGACTTTC.

This clone was found a few times. This rearrangement joins TRBV6-1 to TRBJ1-5, with D uncertain. Trimming took off 8 bases at V and 10 bases at J, with 12 bases between the two ends. Germline V gives CDR1 MNHNS, CDR2 SASEGT. This CDR3 contains 11 residues. CDR3 residues: CASGGAEPQHF. CDR3 DNA: TGTGCCAGCGGCGGAGCGGAACCCCAGCATTTT.

The chain has TRBV18 and TRBJ2-7, with 7 nucleotides matching TRBD2. CDR3 length equals 16 residues. The germline V gene encodes CDR1 KGHSH and CDR2 LQKENI. Losses at the gene ends were 6 bases for V and 4 bases for J; bases not matched to a gene: 15. CDR3: CASSRTSGGGPYEQYF. The CDR3 region has the DNA TGTGCCAGCTCCCGGACGTCTGGGGGAGGGCCATACGAGCAGTACTTC.

This chain links TRBV7-2 with TRBJ2-7, with a weak D call TRBD2 (6 bases). V was clipped by 1 base and J by 0 bases, with 16 bases between them. This CDR3 spans 17 amino acids. CDR1 is SGHTA and CDR2 is FQGNSA in the germline V gene. The CDR3 sequence: CASSLGSIAVSSYEQYF. The CDR3 DNA sequence: TGTGCCAGCAGCTTAGGGTCTATAGCGGTGAGCTCCTACGAGCAGTACTTC.

The rearrangement links TRBV6-5 to TRBJ1-1, with 11 bases that match TRBD1. Germline CDR1 MNHEY, CDR2 SVGAGI. The V and J ends lost 6 bases and 1 base, in that order; junction bases with no gene match: 4. The CDR3 runs 15 residues. The DNA of the CDR3 is TGTGCCAGCAGCCGGACAGGGGGCCGGAACACTGAAGCTTTCTTT. This sequence encodes CASSRTGGRNTEAFF.

On this clone: Different DNA sequences within this sample yield the same CDR3. The rearrangement links TRBV6-5 to TRBJ2-5, with D perhaps matching TRBD1 (6 bases). The CDR3 extends over 14 amino acids. Germline CDR1 and CDR2: MNHEY and SVGAGI. V was cut by 9 bases and J by 5 bases, with 19 bases left in between. In DNA form, the CDR3 reads TGTGCCAGTACCCCAGAGGGGGATGTGGAGACCCAGTACTTC. Encoded protein: CASTPEGDVETQYF.

The chain employs TRBV21-1 and TRBJ2-3; the table gives TRBD2 as D, unverified against the DNA. TRBV21-1 is flagged as a pseudogene. The CDR3 is 13 residues long. As DNA, the CDR3 is TGTGCCAGCAGCAAAAAGCGCACAGATACGCAGTATTTT. Amino acids: CASSKKRTDTQYF.